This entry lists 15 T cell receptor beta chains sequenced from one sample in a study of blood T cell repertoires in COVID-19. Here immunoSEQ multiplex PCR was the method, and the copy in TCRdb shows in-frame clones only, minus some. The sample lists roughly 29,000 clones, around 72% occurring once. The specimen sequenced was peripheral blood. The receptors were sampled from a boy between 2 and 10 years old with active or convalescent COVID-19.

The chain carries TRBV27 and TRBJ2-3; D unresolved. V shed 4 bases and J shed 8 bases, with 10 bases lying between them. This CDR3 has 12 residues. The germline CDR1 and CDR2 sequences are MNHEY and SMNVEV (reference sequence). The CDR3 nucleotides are TGTGCCAGCAGTTCGTCCCGGGTTACGCAGTATTTT. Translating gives CASSSSRVTQYF.

DNA for the CDR3: TGCGCCAGCAGCTTGGGAAGCGGGAAGGGTCAGCCCCAGCATTTT. It encodes CASSLGSGKGQPQHF. The chain uses TRBV5-1 and TRBJ1-5; D is undetermined. The CDR3 totals 15 residues. Germline V gene data show CDR1 as SGHRS and CDR2 as YFSETQ. V lost 0 bases and J lost 6, with 13 bases in between.

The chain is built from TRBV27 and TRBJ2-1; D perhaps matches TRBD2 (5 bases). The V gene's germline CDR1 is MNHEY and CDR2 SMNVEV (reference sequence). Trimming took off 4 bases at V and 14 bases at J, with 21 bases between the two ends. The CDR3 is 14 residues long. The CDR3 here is CASSSRGVALKEFF. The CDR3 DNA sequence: TGTGCCAGCAGTTCCCGGGGTGTGGCCCTCAAGGAGTTCTTC.

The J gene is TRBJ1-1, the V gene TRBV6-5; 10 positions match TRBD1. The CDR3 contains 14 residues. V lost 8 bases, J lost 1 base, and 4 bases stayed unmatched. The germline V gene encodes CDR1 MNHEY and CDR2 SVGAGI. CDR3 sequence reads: CASRDRGSNTEAFF. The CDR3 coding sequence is TGTGCCAGCCGGGACAGGGGATCGAACACTGAAGCTTTCTTT.

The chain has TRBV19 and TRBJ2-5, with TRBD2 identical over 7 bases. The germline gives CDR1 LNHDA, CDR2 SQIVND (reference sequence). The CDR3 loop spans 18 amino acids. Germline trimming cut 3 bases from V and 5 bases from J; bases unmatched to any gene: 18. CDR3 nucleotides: TGTGCCAGTAGTATCTCGGGGAGGACGGGAGGTGTGTTGGAGACCCAGTACTTC. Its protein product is CASSISGRTGGVLETQYF.

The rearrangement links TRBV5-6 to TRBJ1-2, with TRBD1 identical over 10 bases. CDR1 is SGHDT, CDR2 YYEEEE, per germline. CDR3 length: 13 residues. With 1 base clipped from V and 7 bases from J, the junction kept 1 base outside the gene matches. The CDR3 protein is CASSLWDRGGYTF. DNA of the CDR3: TGTGCCAGCAGCTTGTGGGACAGGGGTGGCTACACCTTC.

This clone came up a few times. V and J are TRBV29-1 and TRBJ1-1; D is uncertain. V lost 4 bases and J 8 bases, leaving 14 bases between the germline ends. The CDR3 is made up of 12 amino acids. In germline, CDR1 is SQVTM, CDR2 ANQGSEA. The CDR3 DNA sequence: TGCAGCGTTGGGAGACCCTCTAGAGAAGCTTTCTTT. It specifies CSVGRPSREAFF.

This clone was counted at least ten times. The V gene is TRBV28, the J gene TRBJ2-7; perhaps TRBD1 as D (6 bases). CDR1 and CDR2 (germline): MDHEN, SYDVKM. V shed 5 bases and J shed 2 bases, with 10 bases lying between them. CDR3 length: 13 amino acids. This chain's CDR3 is CASSGGPPYEQYF. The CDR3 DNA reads TGTGCCAGCAGTGGGGGCCCCCCCTACGAGCAGTACTTC.

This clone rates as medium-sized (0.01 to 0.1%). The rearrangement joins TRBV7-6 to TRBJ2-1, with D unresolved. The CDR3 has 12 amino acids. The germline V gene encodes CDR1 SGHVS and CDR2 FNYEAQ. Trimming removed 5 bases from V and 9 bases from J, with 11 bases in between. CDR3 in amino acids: CASSIKEAEQFF. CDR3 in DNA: TGTGCCAGCAGCATTAAAGAGGCTGAGCAGTTCTTC.

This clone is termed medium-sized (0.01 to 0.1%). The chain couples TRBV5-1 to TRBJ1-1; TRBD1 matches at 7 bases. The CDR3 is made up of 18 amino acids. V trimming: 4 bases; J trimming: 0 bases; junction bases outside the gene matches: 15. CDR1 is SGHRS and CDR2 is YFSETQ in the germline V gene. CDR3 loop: CASSQRAGTVRLNTEAFF. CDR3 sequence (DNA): TGCGCCAGCAGCCAACGAGCTGGGACAGTTCGTCTGAACACTGAAGCTTTCTTT.

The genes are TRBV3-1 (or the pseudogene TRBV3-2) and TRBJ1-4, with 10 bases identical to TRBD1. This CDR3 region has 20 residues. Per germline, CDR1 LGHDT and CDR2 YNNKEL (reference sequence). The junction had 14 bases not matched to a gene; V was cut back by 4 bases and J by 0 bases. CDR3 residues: CASSLRLPGQGRATNEKLFF. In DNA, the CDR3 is TGTGCCAGCAGCCTAAGACTTCCGGGACAGGGGCGAGCAACTAATGAAAAACTGTTTTTT.

CDR3: CASRPSRADSYEQYF. The CDR3 DNA follows: TGTGCCAGCAGACCTTCCAGGGCAGACTCCTACGAGCAGTACTTC. The chain has TRBV6-5 and TRBJ2-7; maybe TRBD1 (5 bases). This CDR3 is built from 15 residues. Germline lookup yields CDR1 MNHEY and CDR2 SVGAGI. The V gene lost 6 bases and the J gene lost 0 bases, with 15 bases spanning the gap.

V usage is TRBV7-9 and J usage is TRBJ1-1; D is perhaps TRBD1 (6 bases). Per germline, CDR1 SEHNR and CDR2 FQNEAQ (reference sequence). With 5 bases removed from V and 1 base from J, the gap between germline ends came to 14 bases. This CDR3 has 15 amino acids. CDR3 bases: TGTGCCAGCAGCGCGCGGGGGCAGACGAACACTGAAGCTTTCTTT. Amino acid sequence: CASSARGQTNTEAFF.

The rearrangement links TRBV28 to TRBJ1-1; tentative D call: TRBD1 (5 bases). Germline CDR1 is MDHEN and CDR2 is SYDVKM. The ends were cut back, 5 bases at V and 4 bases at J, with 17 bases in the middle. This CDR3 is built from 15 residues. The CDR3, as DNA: TGTGCCAGCAGTCCCAATGGGAGGGGAAGCACTGAAGCTTTCTTT. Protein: CASSPNGRGSTEAFF.

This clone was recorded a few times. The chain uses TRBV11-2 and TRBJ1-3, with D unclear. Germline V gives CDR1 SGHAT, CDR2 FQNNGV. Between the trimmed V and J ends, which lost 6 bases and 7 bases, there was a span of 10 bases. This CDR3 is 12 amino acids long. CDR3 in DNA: TGTGCCAGCAGTTGGCAGGTTAACACCATATATTTT. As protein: CASSWQVNTIYF.